These T cell receptor beta chains were read from a single sample in a study of T cell changes during pregnancy in multiple sclerosis. TCRdb's table, derived via immunoSEQ multiplex PCR, lists solely in-frame clones and lacks some. The sample carries approximately 99,000 clones, 90% recorded once. The sample consisted of peripheral blood, taken in the second trimester of pregnancy. These TCRs come from a female donor in good health, enrolled as a control in a pregnancy study. The CDR3 runs from the conserved cysteine through the conserved F or W. A D gene is named only where the DNA matches it firmly. Clone size appears in some rows only: once, few, many, or a class for an expanded clone.

j_gene,v_gene,d_gene,abundance,CDR3nt,CDR3aa
TRBJ1-1,TRBV11-2,.,.,TGTGCCAGCAGCTTAGCGACCTCGAAAGGGGGACCTGAAGCTTTCTTT,CASSLATSKGGPEAFF
TRBJ1-1,TRBV9,.,.,TGTGCCAGCAGCCGGGGGACTGAAGCTTTCTTT,CASSRGTEAFF
TRBJ1-1,TRBV10-3,TRBD1,.,TGTGCCATCACCATAGGACAGGGGAGGACTGAAGCTTTCTTT,CAITIGQGRTEAFF
TRBJ1-1,TRBV5-6,TRBD1,.,TGTGCCAGCAGGAAGAGGACAGGTCTTAACACTGAAGCTTTCTTT,CASRKRTGLNTEAFF
TRBJ2-7,TRBV10-3,.,.,TGTGCCATCAGTGCTTCCGGACAGACCTACGAGCAGTACTTC,CAISASGQTYEQYF
TRBJ1-1,TRBV10-2,.,.,TGCGCCAGCAATCAGGCCAACACTGAAGCTTTCTTT,CASNQANTEAFF
TRBJ1-4,TRBV6-5,.,.,TGTGCCAGCAGTTACCGCGAGAATGAAAAACTGTTTTTT,CASSYRENEKLFF
TRBJ1-1,TRBV25-1,TRBD1,.,TGTGCCAGCAGTCACAGGGGGCGAATGAACACTGAAGCTTTCTTT,CASSHRGRMNTEAFF
TRBJ2-1,TRBV27,.,.,TGTGCCAGCAGTCATTACAATGAGCAGTTCTTC,CASSHYNEQFF
TRBJ2-2,TRBV5-1,.,.,TGCGCCAGCAGCTTCCGCCCAGTCCCCACCGGGGAGCTGTTTTTT,CASSFRPVPTGELFF
TRBJ2-3,TRBV28,TRBD1,.,TGTGCCAGCAGTTCTGGACAGGGGAAGCAGTATTTT,CASSSGQGKQYF
TRBJ2-2,TRBV7-9,.,.,TGTGCCAGCACCCCCTCAGGGGCCAAAACCGGGGAGCTGTTTTTT,CASTPSGAKTGELFF
TRBJ1-1,TRBV11-2,.,.,TGTGCCAGCAGCTTAGAAGCGGATATGAACACTGAAGCTTTCTTT,CASSLEADMNTEAFF
TRBJ2-1,TRBV28,.,.,TGTGCCAGCAGAAATACCAGGGTTCCGTACAATGAGCAGTTCTTC,CASRNTRVPYNEQFF
TRBJ2-1,TRBV9,.,.,TGTGCCAGCAGCTCCCGCTCCTACAATGAGCAGTTCTTC,CASSSRSYNEQFF
TRBJ1-1,TRBV19,TRBD1,.,TGTGCCAGTAGTAAGGACAGGGAAGACACTGAAGCTTTCTTT,CASSKDREDTEAFF
TRBJ1-5,TRBV9,.,.,TGTGCCAGCAGCGTAGGAGTAGGGGGAAATCAGCCCCAGCATTTT,CASSVGVGGNQPQHF
TRBJ2-5,TRBV9,TRBD2,.,TGTGCCAACTTATCATTACTAGCGGGAGTGGCAGAGACCCAGTACTTC,CANLSLLAGVAETQYF
TRBJ2-3,TRBV7-8,TRBD2,.,TGTGCCAGCAGCGCTAGCGGGGGGGCCACAGATACGCAGTATTTT,CASSASGGATDTQYF
TRBJ1-3,TRBV4-3,TRBD1,.,TGCGCCAGCAGCCCGGAACAGGGGTACGGCACCATATATTTT,CASSPEQGYGTIYF
TRBJ2-4,TRBV5-4,.,.,TGTGCCAGCAGCCCTGGGGCTGCGTCGAACATTCAGTACTTC,CASSPGAASNIQYF
TRBJ1-6,TRBV2,TRBD1,.,TGTGCCACCGCAGGGGGGAGGAATTCACCCCTCCACTTT,CATAGGRNSPLHF
TRBJ1-5,TRBV23-1,.,.,TGCGCCAGCAGTCAATCAGGGGGATGGGGTAATCAGCCCCAGCATTTT,CASSQSGGWGNQPQHF
TRBJ1-4,TRBV6-5,.,.,TGTGCCAGCAGAGACGGGGGTGAAACTAATGAAAAACTGTTTTTT,CASRDGGETNEKLFF
TRBJ2-5,TRBV2,.,.,TGTGCCAGCAGTGGTTTACAGGGGACTCAAGAGACCCAGTACTTC,CASSGLQGTQETQYF
TRBJ2-3,TRBV5-4,.,.,TGTGCCAGCAGCTTGAGTTCCCTGCGGTTGAGCACAGATACGCAGTATTTT,CASSLSSLRLSTDTQYF
TRBJ2-1,TRBV2,.,.,TGTGCCAGCTTTTTTATTGCGGGGGCGAATGAGCAGTTCTTC,CASFFIAGANEQFF
TRBJ2-3,TRBV11-2,.,.,TGTGCCAGCAGCTTACCCCTTCTAGCGACTCGTAGCACAGATACGCAGTATTTT,CASSLPLLATRSTDTQYF
TRBJ1-2,TRBV7-9,TRBD1,.,TGTGCCAGCAGCCTCCTGACAGGGCTCTCTCGCTACACCTTC,CASSLLTGLSRYTF
TRBJ1-2,TRBV6-5,.,.,TGTGCCAGCAGTTACGGGGCAGGGCTTGGCTATGGCTACACCTTC,CASSYGAGLGYGYTF
TRBJ1-1,TRBV2,.,few,TGTGCCAGCAAATCCTCGAACACTGAAGCTTTCTTT,CASKSSNTEAFF
TRBJ1-2,TRBV5-1,TRBD1,.,TGCGCCAGCAGCCCGGACAGGAGCTATGGCTACACCTTC,CASSPDRSYGYTF